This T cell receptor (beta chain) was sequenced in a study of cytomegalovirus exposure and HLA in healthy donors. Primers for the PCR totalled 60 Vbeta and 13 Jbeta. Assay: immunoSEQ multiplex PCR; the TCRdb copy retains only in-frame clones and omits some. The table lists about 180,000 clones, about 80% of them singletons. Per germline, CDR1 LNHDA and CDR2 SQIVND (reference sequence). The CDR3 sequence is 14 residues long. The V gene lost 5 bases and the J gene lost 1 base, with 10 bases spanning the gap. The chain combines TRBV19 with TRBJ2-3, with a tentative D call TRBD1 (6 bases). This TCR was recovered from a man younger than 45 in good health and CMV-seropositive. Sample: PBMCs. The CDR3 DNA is TGTGCCAGTAGTCAGGGGACCCGCACAGATACGCAGTATTTT. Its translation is CASSQGTRTDTQYF.